This paragraph reports one T cell receptor beta chain. What it binds is not known. The V end lost 4 bases, the J end lost 5 bases, and 11 bases lay between the germline ends. CDR1 is SGHAT and CDR2 is FQNNGV in the germline V gene. This CDR3 region has 14 residues. The data originate from a study of blood T cells in healthy people across ages. Study-level results: Naive T cell percentage strongly correlated with TCR beta diversity.

Together with a sample-barcoded 5' primer, a J-beta primer mix was included in a second PCR lasting about 6 to 12 cycles. MiXCR, run by TCRdb on the 5' RACE reads, gives a single entry per CDR3 protein. The table lists over 750,000 distinct CDR3 sequences, approximately 25% of them singletons. A further study also used this sample, focusing on T cells of mothers and their children.

This receptor was obtained from a boy younger than 18 in good health. V and J are TRBV11-2 and TRBJ1-4, with D perhaps TRBD1 (6 bases). The source material was blood. The CDR3 loop reads CASSWGQSNEKLFF. In nucleotides, the CDR3 is TGTGCCAGCAGCTGGGGACAATCGAATGAAAAACTGTTTTTT.